Each of the 11 T cell receptor beta chains below was sequenced from the same sample in a study of OX40 agonist ivuxolimab in advanced cancers. Assay: immunoSEQ multiplex PCR; the TCRdb copy retains only in-frame clones and omits some. The data hold approximately 73,000 clones, with roughly 89% observed a single time. Sequenced here: CD4+ or CD8+ T cells sorted from blood, sampled in a trial of the OX40 agonist ivuxolimab. The receptors come from an adult with an advanced solid tumor such as melanoma, head and neck, liver or kidney cancer.

The rearrangement uses TRBV5-8 and TRBJ2-7, with 9 bases matching TRBD1. CDR3 length: 14 residues. Germline-derived CDR1 and CDR2 are SGHTS and YDEGEE. The V segment lost 0 bases and the J segment 7 bases; nucleotides outside the gene matches: 5. For the CDR3, the DNA is TGTGCCAGCAGCTTGGGGACAGGGGATACGGAGCAGTACTTC. Amino acid sequence: CASSLGTGDTEQYF.

The chain is built from TRBV27 and TRBJ1-1, with D uncertain. The CDR3 runs to 12 residues. From germline, CDR1 is MNHEY and CDR2 SMNVEV (reference sequence). V was shortened by 8 bases and J by 5 bases, with 12 bases between the two germline ends. CDR3 residues: CASQDIGTEAFF. In DNA form, the CDR3 reads TGTGCCAGCCAAGACATAGGGACTGAAGCTTTCTTT.

The V call is TRBV28, the J call TRBJ1-2; possibly TRBD1 for D (5 bases). V lost 9 bases, J lost 4 bases, and 12 bases lay in between. The CDR3 runs to 12 residues. Germline V lookup: CDR1 MDHEN, CDR2 SYDVKM. The CDR3 spells CASSPTVYGYTF. In nucleotides, the CDR3 is TGTGCCAGTTCCCCGACAGTCTATGGCTACACCTTC.

This chain links TRBV7-9 with TRBJ1-5; 8 bases match TRBD1. Germline CDR1 is SEHNR and CDR2 is FQNEAQ (reference sequence). V lost 5 bases, J lost 3 bases, and 3 bases stayed unmatched. This CDR3 contains 14 residues. CDR3 sequence reads: CASSTDRVNQPQHF. The CDR3 coding sequence is TGTGCCAGCAGCACGGACAGGGTCAATCAGCCCCAGCATTTT.

The CDR3 DNA reads as TGTGCCAGCAGCCCAGTTCGTGGAAGGGGCTACACCTTC. Its translation is CASSPVRGRGYTF. The V and J genes are TRBV28 and TRBJ1-2; no clear D. Germline CDR1 is MDHEN and CDR2 is SYDVKM. The V gene lost 6 bases and the J gene lost 8 bases, with 16 bases spanning the gap. This CDR3 is 13 amino acids long.

This chain joins TRBV5-1 and TRBJ2-1; 7 nucleotides agree with TRBD2. The CDR3 runs 16 residues. CDR1 is SGHRS, CDR2 YFSETQ, per germline. Germline trimming cut 2 bases from V and 0 bases from J; bases unmatched to any gene: 5. CDR3 nucleotide sequence: TGCGCCAGCAGCTTACTAGCGCCAAGCTCCTACAATGAGCAGTTCTTC. As protein: CASSLLAPSSYNEQFF.

A word on this clone: Other DNA sequences in the sample encode the same CDR3. J is TRBJ1-5 and V is TRBV27; D remains ambiguous. The CDR3 runs 12 residues. Germline values: CDR1 MNHEY, CDR2 SMNVEV (reference sequence). The V gene lost 8 bases and the J gene lost 10 bases, with 15 bases spanning the gap. This chain's CDR3 is CASGEDGRPQHF. DNA for the CDR3: TGTGCCAGCGGAGAGGACGGACGACCCCAGCATTTT.

V is TRBV12-5 and J is TRBJ2-7; the D is unclear. CDR3 length: 14 residues. The V end was cut by 6 bases, the J end by 0 bases, with 12 bases between. CDR1 LGHNT and CDR2 FRNRAP come from the germline V gene. CDR3 bases: TGTGCTAGTGGGAGCCCACAGAGCTCCTACGAGCAGTACTTC. Amino acids: CASGSPQSSYEQYF.

This chain joins TRBV7-2 and TRBJ2-7; a possible D gene is TRBD2 (5 bases). Germline CDR1 SGHTA, CDR2 FQGNSA. The CDR3 totals 15 residues. Between the trimmed V and J ends, which lost 5 bases and 4 bases, there was a span of 18 bases. DNA for the CDR3: TGTGCCAGCAGCACTGAGGGATTCAGTTTATACGAGCAGTACTTC. Translation gives CASSTEGFSLYEQYF.

CDR3 DNA: TGTGCCAGTAGTAGAGCCCCGCTAGCGGGAACCGGGGAGCTGTTTTTT. Translated, it gives CASSRAPLAGTGELFF. The chain joins TRBV19 to TRBJ2-2; TRBD2 matches 9 bases. Losses at the gene ends were 4 bases for V and 5 bases for J; bases not matched to a gene: 8. The length of the CDR3 is 16 residues. Germline V CDR1 and CDR2: LNHDA, SQIVND (reference sequence).

The rearrangement uses TRBV18 and TRBJ2-7; 11 bases match TRBD1. V lost 3 bases to trimming and J lost 5 bases; unmatched junction nucleotides: 6. Germline V gene data show CDR1 as KGHSH and CDR2 as LQKENI. The CDR3 spans 15 residues. In nucleotides, the CDR3 is TGTGCCAGCTCACCGATGGGACAGGGGGGTAACGAGCAGTACTTC. It translates to CASSPMGQGGNEQYF.